The 30 T cell receptor beta chains below all came from one sample that was sequenced in a study of cytomegalovirus exposure and HLA in healthy donors. Measured with immunoSEQ multiplex PCR; TCRdb has only the in-frame clones, and not every one. Here the sample spans roughly 130,000 clones, approximately 87% being singletons. Sequenced: PBMCs. The origin of the receptors is a man aged 18 to 35 in good health and CMV-seronegative.

The rearrangement uses TRBV7-8 and TRBJ1-1; D gene ambiguous. Trimming left V 3 bases short and J 4 bases short, with 9 bases between. Germline lookup yields CDR1 SGHVS and CDR2 FQNEAQ. The CDR3 runs to 13 residues. CDR3 DNA sequence: TGTGCCAGCAGCTTCCTCCGAGGCACTGAAGCTTTCTTT. Protein product: CASSFLRGTEAFF. Full variable domain (outside the CDR3, taken from reference TRBV7-8 and TRBJ1-1): GAGVSQSPRYKVAKRGQDVALRCDPISGHVSLFWYQQALGQGPEFLTYFQNEAQLDKSGLPSDRFFAERPEGSVSTLKIQRTQQEDSAVYLCASSFLRGTEAFFGQGTRLTVV.

This chain connects TRBV18 to TRBJ2-7; 8 nucleotides agree with TRBD2. Germline CDR1 is KGHSH and CDR2 is LQKENI. The trim removed 0 bases at V and 4 bases at J, leaving 11 bases unmatched. The CDR3 loop spans 17 amino acids. The CDR3 is CASSPPTSGGPSYEQYF. The CDR3 nucleotides are TGTGCCAGCTCACCACCGACCAGCGGGGGTCCTTCTTACGAGCAGTACTTC.

The V call is TRBV7-2, the J call TRBJ2-3; TRBD2 matches 10 bases. The CDR3 has 19 residues. Germline V lookup: CDR1 SGHTA, CDR2 FQGNSA. With 5 bases clipped from V and 0 bases from J, the junction kept 14 bases outside the gene matches. The CDR3 bases are TGTGCCAGCAGCCTGACCTGGGCTAGCGGGAGATTAAGCACAGATACGCAGTATTTT. Encoded protein: CASSLTWASGRLSTDTQYF.

This rearrangement joins TRBV7-9 to TRBJ2-4, with 7 bases identical to TRBD2. V dropped 2 bases and J dropped 2; count of bases not matched to a gene: 6. This CDR3 is built from 16 residues. Looked up from germline, CDR1 is SEHNR and CDR2 is FQNEAQ (reference sequence). The DNA for the CDR3 is TGTGCCAGCAGCTTACCGGGACTACGGACCAAAAACATTCAGTACTTC. This encodes CASSLPGLRTKNIQYF.

The V call is TRBV5-1, the J call TRBJ2-1, with 8 bases aligning to TRBD2. The length of the CDR3 is 20 residues. V was clipped by 0 bases and J by 7 bases; unmatched bases: 21. CDR1 is SGHRS and CDR2 is YFSETQ in the germline V gene. CDR3 in amino acids: CASSLVYSPSTGRERNEQFF. The CDR3 DNA reads TGCGCCAGCAGCTTGGTCTATAGTCCGTCGACCGGGAGGGAGAGAAATGAGCAGTTCTTC.

The chain recombines TRBV6-5 with TRBJ2-5; TRBD1 is a possible D gene (6 bases). CDR1 MNHEY and CDR2 SVGAGI come from the germline V gene. V dropped 5 bases and J dropped 0 bases, with 10 bases sitting between them. The CDR3 has 14 amino acids. The DNA of the CDR3 is TGTGCCAGCAGTAAACAGGGAAACCAAGAGACCCAGTACTTC. Translation: CASSKQGNQETQYF.

This clone was recorded only once. The genes are TRBV19 and TRBJ1-2; TRBD1 is a possible D gene (6 bases). The CDR3 runs 14 residues. Germline V gene lookup returns CDR1 LNHDA and CDR2 SQIVND (reference sequence). Trimming cost V 5 bases and J 6 bases, with 16 bases left between them. CDR3 DNA sequence: TGTGCCAGTAGTCCCCCACAGGGCCCCAATGGCTACACCTTC. It codes for CASSPPQGPNGYTF.

The chain employs TRBV7-2 and TRBJ2-1; 7 bases map to TRBD2. This CDR3 comprises 17 residues. Germline V gene data show CDR1 as SGHTA and CDR2 as FQGNSA. The trim removed 5 bases at V and 1 base at J, leaving 11 bases unmatched. CDR3 sequence: CASSPRGAGESYNEQFF. CDR3 coding DNA: TGTGCCAGCAGCCCCCGAGGGGCGGGAGAGTCCTACAATGAGCAGTTCTTC.

The chain joins TRBV2 to TRBJ2-3, with 10 bases that match TRBD2. Germline trimming cut 2 bases from V and 6 bases from J; bases unmatched to any gene: 5. Germline CDR1 SNHLY, CDR2 FYNNEI. The CDR3 spans 15 residues. The CDR3 is CASSERAGGPDTQYF. The CDR3 bases are TGTGCCAGCAGTGAACGAGCGGGAGGGCCGGATACGCAGTATTTT.

The V gene is TRBV6-5, the J gene TRBJ2-2; 9 bases are shared with TRBD1. The CDR3 is 13 residues long. CDR1 is MNHEY, CDR2 SVGAGI, per germline. Germline trimming cut 5 bases from V and 6 bases from J; bases unmatched to any gene: 1. This CDR3 reads CASSGQGPGELFF. The CDR3 bases are TGTGCCAGCAGTGGACAGGGGCCCGGGGAGCTGTTTTTT.

The V call is TRBV1, the J call TRBJ1-4; TRBD1 is the table's D call, not checked against the DNA. TRBV1 is flagged as a pseudogene. The CDR3 totals 15 residues. For the CDR3, the DNA is TGCACCAGCAGCCAAGAAGGCACAGTAAATGAAAAACTGTTTTTT. Translated, it gives CTSSQEGTVNEKLFF.

The chain joins TRBV5-1 to TRBJ2-3; 9 positions match TRBD1. The CDR3 is made up of 16 amino acids. Germline V CDR1 and CDR2: SGHRS, YFSETQ. With 4 bases clipped from V and 3 bases from J, the junction kept 9 bases outside the gene matches. The CDR3 coding sequence is TGCGCCAGCAGCAACGACAGGGGGGTAGGGACAGATACGCAGTATTTT. Amino acids: CASSNDRGVGTDTQYF.

In this sample, this clone turned up once. The CDR3 DNA follows: TGTGCCAGCAGTGCCGGGACAGGAGTTTACAATGAGCAGTTCTTC. This sequence encodes CASSAGTGVYNEQFF. The chain uses TRBV7-6 and TRBJ2-1, with TRBD1 matching over 8 bases. CDR1 SGHVS and CDR2 FNYEAQ come from the germline V gene. The V segment lost 6 bases and the J segment 4 bases; nucleotides outside the gene matches: 8. This CDR3 has 15 residues.

V gene TRBV15 combines with J gene TRBJ2-1; TRBD2 is a possible D gene (5 bases). Trimming pared 3 bases from V and 0 bases from J, leaving 15 bases between. The germline gives CDR1 LNHNV, CDR2 YYDKDF (reference sequence). The CDR3 is 17 amino acids. CDR3 in amino acids: CATSSSRWESSYNEQFF. In DNA form, the CDR3 reads TGTGCCACCAGCAGTTCCCGTTGGGAGTCCTCCTACAATGAGCAGTTCTTC. The variable domain in full, with the rest retrieved from reference TRBV15 and TRBJ2-1, is DAMVIQNPRYQVTQFGKPVTLSCSQTLNHNVMYWYQQKSSQAPKLLFHYYDKDFNNEADTPDNFQSRRPNTSFCFLDIRSPGLGDTAMYLCATSSSRWESSYNEQFFGPGTRLTVL.

The chain carries TRBV15 and TRBJ1-1, with no clear D. Trimming stripped 8 bases from V and 0 bases from J, with 7 bases between. In germline, CDR1 is LNHNV, CDR2 YYDKDF (reference sequence). The CDR3 runs to 12 residues. The CDR3: CATGALNTEAFF. The CDR3, as DNA: TGTGCCACCGGAGCATTGAACACTGAAGCTTTCTTT. The full variable domain, its missing parts supplied by reference TRBV15 and TRBJ1-1, is DAMVIQNPRYQVTQFGKPVTLSCSQTLNHNVMYWYQQKSSQAPKLLFHYYDKDFNNEADTPDNFQSRRPNTSFCFLDIRSPGLGDTAMYLCATGALNTEAFFGQGTRLTVV.

This sequence joins TRBV4-1 and TRBJ1-1; a weak D match, TRBD1 (5 bases). This CDR3 is 16 amino acids long. The germline V gene encodes CDR1 MGHRA and CDR2 YSYEKL. The V end was cut by 2 bases, the J end by 0 bases, with 13 bases between. DNA of the CDR3: TGCGCCAGCAGCCAAAGGGGAGGCCAAATGAACACTGAAGCTTTCTTT. The encoded protein is CASSQRGGQMNTEAFF.

V and J are TRBV19 and TRBJ2-6; 7 nucleotides match TRBD2. CDR1 and CDR2 from the germline V gene are LNHDA and SQIVND (reference sequence). J lost 2 bases, V lost 5 bases, and 15 bases had no gene match. This CDR3 has 19 residues. In DNA, the CDR3 is TGTGCCAGTAGTTCCTGGGAGGGGACCCAGAGGGCTGGGGCCAACGTCCTGACTTTC. As protein: CASSSWEGTQRAGANVLTF.

The chain has TRBV28 and TRBJ1-1; D might be TRBD1 (6 bases). The V end lost 7 bases, the J end lost 6 bases, and 21 bases lay between the germline ends. The germline V gene has CDR1 MDHEN and CDR2 SYDVKM. There are 15 residues in the CDR3. CDR3 in DNA: TGTGCCAGCATCCAAAACAGAGCTGGGGGCTCTGAAGCTTTCTTT. Translated, it gives CASIQNRAGGSEAFF.

This clone has just a few counts. The CDR3 protein is CASSYSQTYEQYF. The CDR3 DNA sequence: TGTGCCAGCAGTTACTCTCAGACCTACGAGCAGTACTTC. This chain joins TRBV6-5 and TRBJ2-7; no clear D gene. Germline lookup yields CDR1 MNHEY and CDR2 SVGAGI. The CDR3 runs to 13 residues. V was cut by 0 bases and J by 2 bases, with 5 bases left in between.

The V call is TRBV5-1, the J call TRBJ2-1; 10 positions agree with TRBD2. The trim removed 7 bases at V and 2 bases at J, leaving 3 bases unmatched. The CDR3 covers 14 residues. Germline CDR1 reads SGHRS; CDR2 reads YFSETQ. The CDR3 reads CASLAGGPYNEQFF. CDR3 DNA sequence: TGCGCCAGCTTAGCGGGGGGACCCTACAATGAGCAGTTCTTC.

The gene calls are TRBV15 and TRBJ2-1; the D gene is possibly TRBD2 (5 bases). V lost 3 bases to trimming and J lost 6 bases, with 15 bases between them. In germline, CDR1 is LNHNV, CDR2 YYDKDF (reference sequence). The CDR3 sequence is 15 residues long. The CDR3 region is CATSRVPGSGNEQFF. The CDR3, as DNA: TGTGCCACCAGCAGGGTACCGGGGAGTGGCAATGAGCAGTTCTTC.

This chain links TRBV5-1 with TRBJ2-7, with 7 bases fitting TRBD2. This CDR3 region has 15 residues. Germline trimming cut 2 bases from V and 0 bases from J; bases unmatched to any gene: 5. Germline-derived CDR1 and CDR2 are SGHRS and YFSETQ. CDR3 coding DNA: TGCGCCAGCAGCTTAAGACTAGCCCTCTCCTACGAGCAGTACTTC. It specifies CASSLRLALSYEQYF.

This chain connects TRBV6-6 to TRBJ2-6; a possible D gene is TRBD1 (5 bases). Germline V gene data show CDR1 as MNHNY and CDR2 as SVGAGI (reference sequence). The CDR3 consists of 15 residues. Deletions cut 4 bases from V and 0 bases from J, with 7 bases between. The CDR3 nucleotides read TGTGCCAGCAGTTTGCAGGGCTCTGGGGCCAACGTCCTGACTTTC. Protein sequence: CASSLQGSGANVLTF.

The CDR3 spells CASSLEGSRGYTF. As DNA, the CDR3 is TGTGCCAGCAGCCTGGAGGGAAGTAGGGGCTACACCTTC. V is TRBV7-2 and J is TRBJ1-2; no definite D call. Germline loops: CDR1 SGHTA, CDR2 FQGNSA. Trimming took off 5 bases at V and 8 bases at J, with 15 bases between the two ends. The CDR3 loop spans 13 amino acids. Full variable domain (remainder filled in from reference TRBV7-2 and TRBJ1-2): GAGVSQSPSNKVTEKGKDVELRCDPISGHTALYWYRQSLGQGLEFLIYFQGNSAPDKSGLPSDRFSAERTGGSVSTLTIQRTQQEDSAVYLCASSLEGSRGYTFGSGTRLTVV.

The chain is built from TRBV2 and TRBJ1-4; D gene uncertain. Germline assignment: CDR1 SNHLY and CDR2 FYNNEI. The V and J ends lost 3 bases and 8 bases respectively, with 13 bases between them. The CDR3 spans 14 residues. DNA for the CDR3: TGTGCCAGCAGTGACGGTCGGGTTCTGGAAAAACTGTTTTTT. Amino acid sequence: CASSDGRVLEKLFF.

The CDR3 region has the DNA TGTGCCAGCAGCTTATACTTAAGCGGGAGGGCCCACTACGAGCAGTACTTC. Protein: CASSLYLSGRAHYEQYF. The chain joins TRBV11-2 to TRBJ2-7, with 10 bases lining up with TRBD2. This CDR3 spans 17 amino acids. V was pared by 2 bases and J by 3 bases, with 10 bases of the junction left unmatched. Germline V gives CDR1 SGHAT, CDR2 FQNNGV. Looking up the rest from reference TRBV11-2 and TRBJ2-7 gives the full variable domain: EAGVAQSPRYKIIEKRQSVAFWCNPISGHATLYWYQQILGQGPKLLIQFQNNGVVDDSQLPKDRFSAERLKGVDSTLKIQPAKLEDSAVYLCASSLYLSGRAHYEQYFGPGTRLTVT.

This chain joins TRBV4-1 and TRBJ2-4, with 8 bases matching TRBD1. This CDR3 is built from 20 residues. The germline CDR1 and CDR2 sequences are MGHRA and YSYEKL. V gave up 4 bases and J gave up 1 base; unmatched junction bases: 18. This chain's CDR3 is CASSPLPGQAQFRAKNIQYF. The CDR3 DNA reads as TGCGCCAGCAGCCCGCTCCCGGGACAGGCTCAATTTCGGGCCAAAAACATTCAGTACTTC.

The rearrangement joins TRBV28 to TRBJ2-2; D is ambiguous. Germline lookup yields CDR1 MDHEN and CDR2 SYDVKM. Trimming pared 11 bases from V and 7 bases from J, leaving 8 bases between. The CDR3 is made up of 10 amino acids. In DNA, the CDR3 is TGTGCCGGGTCGGGCGGGGAGCTGTTTTTT. This encodes CAGSGGELFF.

The chain couples TRBV15 to TRBJ2-1, with D maybe TRBD2 (5 bases). The germline V and J ends were trimmed by 1 base and 9 bases, with 10 bases remaining between them. This CDR3 region has 13 residues. CDR1 is LNHNV and CDR2 is YYDKDF in the germline V gene (reference sequence). The CDR3 sequence is CATSRGTPIEQFF. The CDR3 DNA reads as TGTGCCACCAGCAGAGGGACTCCCATTGAGCAGTTCTTC.

This clone has more than one count but fewer than ten. The chain carries TRBV18 and TRBJ2-2; D might be TRBD2 (5 bases). With 3 bases removed from V and 0 bases from J, the gap between germline ends came to 11 bases. This CDR3 is 16 amino acids long. CDR1 and CDR2 from the germline V gene are KGHSH and LQKENI. CDR3 amino acids: CASSPPSEANTGELFF. The CDR3 nucleotides read TGTGCCAGCTCACCGCCCTCGGAGGCGAACACCGGGGAGCTGTTTTTT. The variable domain in full, completed from reference TRBV18 and TRBJ2-2, reads NAGVMQNPRHLVRRRGQEARLRCSPMKGHSHVYWYRQLPEEGLKFMVYLQKENIIDESGMPKERFSAEFPKEGPSILRIQQVVRGDSAAYFCASSPPSEANTGELFFGEGSRLTVL.